These 24 T cell receptor beta chains were sequenced from one sample in a study of beta chain features in type 1 diabetes. Expressed TCRB transcripts were sequenced because the isolated RNA had all been reverse transcribed beforehand. Only in-frame clones appear in the TCRdb table, and some are missing; sequencing was by immunoSEQ multiplex PCR. The data show about 450,000 clones, about an eighth seen once. Specimen: naive CD4+ T cells from blood. The receptors originated from a woman under 30 in good health.

This clone came up once. V is TRBV29-1 and J is TRBJ2-7, with 7 bases fitting TRBD1. Germline CDR1 is SQVTM and CDR2 is ANQGSEA. Unmatched junction bases numbered 5, after V lost 3 bases and J lost 3 bases. CDR3 length equals 13 residues. The DNA for the CDR3 is TGCAGCGTTGATGTGTCAGGGGGCTACGAGCAGTACTTC. Translation gives CSVDVSGGYEQYF.

The chain is built from TRBV2 and TRBJ2-2; D gene uncertain. Germline V CDR1 and CDR2: SNHLY, FYNNEI. V was clipped by 4 bases and J by 6 bases, with 12 bases between them. CDR3 length: 14 amino acids. The CDR3 protein is CASSAFSGAGELFF. CDR3 coding DNA: TGTGCCAGCAGTGCTTTCAGTGGAGCCGGGGAGCTGTTTTTT.

This clone has just a few counts. The V call is TRBV20-1, the J call TRBJ1-1, with D perhaps matching TRBD1 (6 bases). V shed 4 bases and J shed 6 bases, with 9 bases lying between them. There are 11 residues in the CDR3. Germline V gene sequence: CDR1 DFQATT, CDR2 SNEGSKA (reference sequence). The CDR3 spells CSATDSPEAFF. As DNA, the CDR3 is TGCAGTGCTACGGACAGCCCTGAAGCTTTCTTT.

This clone has just a few counts. V and J are TRBV18 and TRBJ2-7; D could derive from TRBD1 or TRBD2 (5 bases each). The CDR3 sequence is 13 residues long. The germline V gene encodes CDR1 KGHSH and CDR2 LQKENI. V was clipped by 1 base and J by 3 bases, with 7 bases between them. The CDR3: CASSPRDRYEQYV. In nucleotides, the CDR3 is TGTGCCAGCTCACCACGGGACCGCTACGAGCAGTACGTC.

The rearrangement links TRBV27 to TRBJ2-7, with 9 bases aligning to TRBD1. Germline CDR1 and CDR2: MNHEY and SMNVEV (reference sequence). This CDR3 region has 17 residues. J lost 3 bases, V lost 6 bases, and 15 bases had no gene match. In DNA form, the CDR3 reads TGTGCCAGCAGGCGAAGCTCCGGGACAGGGAGGAGCTACGAGCAGTACGTC. Encoded protein: CASRRSSGTGRSYEQYV.

V and J are TRBV5-6 and TRBJ2-2; no clear D. With 5 bases removed from V and 2 bases from J, the gap between germline ends came to 13 bases. This CDR3 comprises 15 residues. CDR1 SGHDT and CDR2 YYEEEE come from the germline V gene. The chain's CDR3 is CASSWVELNTGELFF. CDR3 nucleotides: TGTGCCAGCAGTTGGGTAGAACTAAACACCGGGGAGCTGTTTTTT.

The chain uses TRBV7-2 and TRBJ2-1, with D possibly being TRBD1 (6 bases). Trimming pared 0 bases from V and 6 bases from J, leaving 12 bases between. CDR3 length: 15 residues. The germline CDR1 and CDR2 sequences are SGHTA and FQGNSA. CDR3 region: CASSLAPPGVNEQFF. The CDR3 nucleotides are TGTGCCAGCAGCTTAGCTCCACCAGGGGTCAATGAGCAGTTCTTC.

This chain links TRBV6-1 with TRBJ2-3, with D perhaps TRBD1 or TRBD2 (5 bases each). The V gene's germline CDR1 is MNHNS and CDR2 SASEGT. This CDR3 region has 15 residues. Trimming removed 3 bases at V and 2 bases at J, with 12 bases between. In DNA, the CDR3 is TGTGCCAGCAGTGATTGGGGACCGAACACAGATACGCAGTATTTT. Protein: CASSDWGPNTDTQYF.

CDR3 protein: CASSQDSPGAETQYF. CDR3 DNA: TGTGCCAGCAGCCAAGATTCGCCCGGGGCGGAGACCCAGTACTTC. V gene TRBV4-2 combines with J gene TRBJ2-5; the D gene could be TRBD1 or TRBD2 (5 bases each). The ends were cut back, 0 bases at V and 5 bases at J, with 13 bases in the middle. CDR3 length: 15 residues. Germline loops: CDR1 LGHNA, CDR2 YNFKEQ.

This clone was seen a few times. This chain joins TRBV25-1 and TRBJ2-7; TRBD1 agrees at 7 bases. The CDR3 extends over 12 amino acids. CDR1 is MGHDK and CDR2 is SYGVNS in the germline V gene. J was trimmed by 2 bases and V by 10 bases; bases with no gene match: 5. CDR3 sequence: CANLQGTYEQYV. CDR3 coding DNA: TGTGCCAATCTACAGGGGACCTACGAGCAGTACGTC.

This clone was detected a few times. The chain carries TRBV10-3 and TRBJ2-1; D is unresolved. CDR1 ENHRY and CDR2 SYGVKD come from the germline V gene. The CDR3 runs 12 residues. V shed 0 bases and J shed 12 bases, with 9 bases lying between them. The CDR3 loop is CAISESENGQFF. The CDR3, as DNA: TGTGCCATCAGTGAGTCGGAGAACGGGCAGTTCTTC.

This clone was detected only a few times. The chain combines TRBV9 with TRBJ2-7, with unresolved D. The germline V and J ends were trimmed by 0 bases and 0 bases, with 7 bases remaining between them. The CDR3 extends over 14 amino acids. Germline loops: CDR1 SGDLS, CDR2 YYNGEE. The CDR3 loop reads CASSVGPHSYEQYF. In nucleotides, the CDR3 is TGTGCCAGCAGCGTAGGGCCGCACTCCTACGAGCAGTACTTC.

This clone has just a few counts. The genes are TRBV5-4 and TRBJ2-5, with 10 bases identical to TRBD1. CDR1 is SGHNT, CDR2 YYREEE, per germline (reference sequence). This CDR3 is built from 16 residues. V shed 3 bases, J shed 4 bases, and the junction held 9 bases outside the gene matches. The CDR3 region is CASSSGGQGRTETQYF. The CDR3 region has the DNA TGTGCCAGCAGCTCCGGGGGACAGGGGCGCACAGAGACCCAGTACTTC.

The chain carries TRBV30 and TRBJ1-1; 7 bases line up with TRBD1. Germline CDR1 is GTSNPN and CDR2 is SVGIG (reference sequence). V was clipped by 0 bases and J by 4 bases; unmatched bases: 8. The CDR3 is 15 residues long. DNA for the CDR3: TGTGCCTGGAGTGTAGCCCAACGACAGGGCACTGAAGCTTTCTTT. Protein: CAWSVAQRQGTEAFF.

The chain employs TRBV5-1 and TRBJ2-3; D gene unclear. This CDR3 contains 14 residues. The V end was cut by 2 bases, the J end by 5 bases, with 12 bases between. Germline V lookup: CDR1 SGHRS, CDR2 YFSETQ. Written as DNA, the CDR3 is TGCGCCAGCAGCTTTGGGGAATCTGGAGATACGCAGTATTTT. It encodes CASSFGESGDTQYF. The full variable domain, its missing parts supplied by reference TRBV5-1 and TRBJ2-3, is KAGVTQTPRYLIKTRGQQVTLSCSPISGHRSVSWYQQTPGQGLQFLFEYFSETQRNKGNFPGRFSGRQFSNSRSEMNVSTLELGDSALYLCASSFGESGDTQYFGPGTRLTVL.

This clone has more than one count but fewer than ten. V gene TRBV18 combines with J gene TRBJ2-5, with 8 bases identical to TRBD2. CDR1 is KGHSH, CDR2 LQKENI, per germline. The CDR3 is 16 amino acids. V shed 1 base and J 0 bases; nucleotides not matched to a gene: 4. Written as DNA, the CDR3 is TGTGCCAGCTCACCACTAGCGGGACCGTACCAAGAGACCCAGTACTTC. Translated, it gives CASSPLAGPYQETQYF.

The rearrangement uses TRBV2 and TRBJ2-7; D is possibly TRBD1 (7 bases). V was trimmed by 6 bases and J by 6 bases, leaving 21 bases between them. Germline V gives CDR1 SNHLY, CDR2 FYNNEI. The CDR3 contains 15 residues. CDR3 sequence (DNA): TGTGCCAGCAGGCCACCCAAGCAGGGGGAGGCCGAGCAGTACTTC. Its protein is CASRPPKQGEAEQYF.

V gene TRBV4-3 combines with J gene TRBJ2-7; D possibly corresponds to TRBD1 (6 bases). This CDR3 comprises 15 residues. V lost 3 bases and J 0 bases, leaving 12 bases between the germline ends. Germline V CDR1 and CDR2: LGHNA, YSLEER. The CDR3 DNA is TGCGCCAGCAGCCATCGGGACATGGGCTCCTACGAGCAGTACTTC. Protein sequence: CASSHRDMGSYEQYF.

This clone was recorded a few times. Additional DNA sequences in this sample encode the identical CDR3. This chain uses TRBV7-2 with TRBJ1-6; D is unclear. Germline loops: CDR1 SGHTA, CDR2 FQGNSA. The CDR3 loop spans 11 amino acids. V lost 2 bases and J 7 bases, leaving 0 bases between the germline ends. In DNA, the CDR3 is TGTGCCAGCAGCTTAAATTCACCCCTCCACTTT. Translation gives CASSLNSPLHF.

The chain combines TRBV18 with TRBJ2-3; TRBD2 is a possible D gene (5 bases). Germline CDR1 and CDR2: KGHSH and LQKENI. This CDR3 spans 15 amino acids. Trimming removed 6 bases from V and 2 bases from J, with 15 bases in between. The CDR3 DNA is TGTGCCAGCTCCCTCGGAGGCTCCAACACAGATACGCAGTATTTT. Translating gives CASSLGGSNTDTQYF.

This clone was observed a few times. The chain is built from TRBV14 and TRBJ1-3; TRBD1 matches 7 bases. Germline lookup yields CDR1 SGHDN and CDR2 FVKESK. The CDR3 has 15 residues. Trimming at V came to 2 bases and at J to 1 base, leaving 2 bases not matched to a gene. CDR3 protein: CASSQLTGSGNTIYF. In DNA form, the CDR3 reads TGTGCCAGCAGCCAATTGACAGGGTCTGGAAACACCATATATTTT.

This clone was counted between two and nine times. This may come from a read error, since a much larger clone is one base off. This same CDR3 is encoded by further DNA sequences in the sample. The rearrangement joins TRBV7-2 to TRBJ2-3; D is undetermined. Trimming pared 5 bases from V and 4 bases from J, leaving 4 bases between. The CDR3 contains 11 residues. From germline, CDR1 is SGHTA and CDR2 FQGNSA. CDR3 coding DNA: TGTGCCAGCAGCCAAGCAGATACGCAGTATTTT. Encoded protein: CASSQADTQYF.

This clone was seen more than once but under ten times. This chain connects TRBV15 to TRBJ2-5, with 8 positions matching TRBD1. The DNA matches TRBJ2-7 better at its end, which makes the J call doubtful. Germline CDR1 reads LNHNV; CDR2 reads YYDKDF (reference sequence). CDR3 length: 15 amino acids. In DNA form, the CDR3 reads TGTGCCACCAGCAGAGGGACAGGGCGTGGGTACGAGCAGTACTTC. Translated: CATSRGTGRGYEQYF.

This clone was observed a handful of times. J is TRBJ2-1 and V is TRBV2; 10 bases fit TRBD2. V lost 4 bases, J lost 5 bases, and 5 bases stayed unmatched. The CDR3 totals 15 residues. CDR1 and CDR2 (germline): SNHLY, FYNNEI. CDR3 amino acids: CASSVKAGGHNEQFF. CDR3 coding DNA: TGTGCCAGCAGTGTAAAAGCGGGGGGGCACAATGAGCAGTTCTTC.